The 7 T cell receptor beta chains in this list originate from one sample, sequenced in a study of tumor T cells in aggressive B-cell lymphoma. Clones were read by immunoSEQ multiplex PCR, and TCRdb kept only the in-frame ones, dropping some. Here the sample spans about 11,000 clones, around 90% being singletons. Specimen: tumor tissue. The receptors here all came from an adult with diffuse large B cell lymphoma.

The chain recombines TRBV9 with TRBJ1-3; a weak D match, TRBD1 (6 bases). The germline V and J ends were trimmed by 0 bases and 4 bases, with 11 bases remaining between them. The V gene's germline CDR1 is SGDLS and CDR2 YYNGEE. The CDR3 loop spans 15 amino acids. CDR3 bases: TGTGCCAGCAGCGTAGACTGGGGGCCCGGAAACACCATATATTTT. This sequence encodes CASSVDWGPGNTIYF.

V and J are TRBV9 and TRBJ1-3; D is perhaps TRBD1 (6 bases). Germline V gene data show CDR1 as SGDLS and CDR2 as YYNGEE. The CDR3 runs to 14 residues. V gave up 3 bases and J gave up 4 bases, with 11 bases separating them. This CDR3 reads CASSGGGRGNTIYF. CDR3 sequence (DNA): TGTGCCAGCAGCGGGGGGGGGCGCGGAAACACCATATATTTT.

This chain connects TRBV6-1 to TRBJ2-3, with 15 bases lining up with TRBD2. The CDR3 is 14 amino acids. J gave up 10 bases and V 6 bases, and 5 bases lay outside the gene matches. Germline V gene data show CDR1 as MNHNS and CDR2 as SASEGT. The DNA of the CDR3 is TGTGCCAGCAGGGAGGGACTAGCGGGAGGCGCGCAGTATTTT. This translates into CASREGLAGGAQYF.

CDR3 loop: CASSSTSGSYNEQFF. The CDR3 region has the DNA TGTGCCAGCAGCTCCACTAGCGGCTCCTACAATGAGCAGTTCTTC. The V gene is TRBV11-3, the J gene TRBJ2-1, with 8 bases fitting TRBD2. The CDR3 loop spans 15 amino acids. Losses at the gene ends were 4 bases for V and 0 bases for J; bases not matched to a gene: 2. Per the germline V gene, CDR1 is SGHNT and CDR2 is YENEEA. Drawing the rest from reference TRBV11-3 and TRBJ2-1, the complete variable domain is EAGVVQSPRYKIIEKKQPVAFWCNPISGHNTLYWYLQNLGQGPELLIRYENEEAVDDSQLPKDRFSAERLKGVDSTLKIQPAELGDSAVYLCASSSTSGSYNEQFFGPGTRLTVL.

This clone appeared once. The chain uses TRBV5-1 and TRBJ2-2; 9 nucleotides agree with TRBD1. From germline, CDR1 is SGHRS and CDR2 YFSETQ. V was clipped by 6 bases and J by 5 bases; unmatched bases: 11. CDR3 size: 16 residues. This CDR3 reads CASIPWDREGTGELFF. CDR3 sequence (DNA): TGCGCCAGCATCCCTTGGGACAGGGAAGGGACCGGGGAGCTGTTTTTT.

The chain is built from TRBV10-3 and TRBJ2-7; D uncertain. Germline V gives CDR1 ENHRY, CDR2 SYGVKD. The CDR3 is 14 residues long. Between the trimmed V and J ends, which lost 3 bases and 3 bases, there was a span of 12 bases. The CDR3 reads CAISDPSGFYEQYF. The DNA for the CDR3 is TGTGCCATCAGTGACCCTTCGGGTTTCTACGAGCAGTACTTC.

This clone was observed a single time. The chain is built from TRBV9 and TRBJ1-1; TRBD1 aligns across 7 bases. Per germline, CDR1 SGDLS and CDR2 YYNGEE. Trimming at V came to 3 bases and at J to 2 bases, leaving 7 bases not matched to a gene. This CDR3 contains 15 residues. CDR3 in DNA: TGTGCCAGCAGCGCAGACCAGGGGGGAAACACTGAAGCTTTCTTT. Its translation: CASSADQGGNTEAFF.